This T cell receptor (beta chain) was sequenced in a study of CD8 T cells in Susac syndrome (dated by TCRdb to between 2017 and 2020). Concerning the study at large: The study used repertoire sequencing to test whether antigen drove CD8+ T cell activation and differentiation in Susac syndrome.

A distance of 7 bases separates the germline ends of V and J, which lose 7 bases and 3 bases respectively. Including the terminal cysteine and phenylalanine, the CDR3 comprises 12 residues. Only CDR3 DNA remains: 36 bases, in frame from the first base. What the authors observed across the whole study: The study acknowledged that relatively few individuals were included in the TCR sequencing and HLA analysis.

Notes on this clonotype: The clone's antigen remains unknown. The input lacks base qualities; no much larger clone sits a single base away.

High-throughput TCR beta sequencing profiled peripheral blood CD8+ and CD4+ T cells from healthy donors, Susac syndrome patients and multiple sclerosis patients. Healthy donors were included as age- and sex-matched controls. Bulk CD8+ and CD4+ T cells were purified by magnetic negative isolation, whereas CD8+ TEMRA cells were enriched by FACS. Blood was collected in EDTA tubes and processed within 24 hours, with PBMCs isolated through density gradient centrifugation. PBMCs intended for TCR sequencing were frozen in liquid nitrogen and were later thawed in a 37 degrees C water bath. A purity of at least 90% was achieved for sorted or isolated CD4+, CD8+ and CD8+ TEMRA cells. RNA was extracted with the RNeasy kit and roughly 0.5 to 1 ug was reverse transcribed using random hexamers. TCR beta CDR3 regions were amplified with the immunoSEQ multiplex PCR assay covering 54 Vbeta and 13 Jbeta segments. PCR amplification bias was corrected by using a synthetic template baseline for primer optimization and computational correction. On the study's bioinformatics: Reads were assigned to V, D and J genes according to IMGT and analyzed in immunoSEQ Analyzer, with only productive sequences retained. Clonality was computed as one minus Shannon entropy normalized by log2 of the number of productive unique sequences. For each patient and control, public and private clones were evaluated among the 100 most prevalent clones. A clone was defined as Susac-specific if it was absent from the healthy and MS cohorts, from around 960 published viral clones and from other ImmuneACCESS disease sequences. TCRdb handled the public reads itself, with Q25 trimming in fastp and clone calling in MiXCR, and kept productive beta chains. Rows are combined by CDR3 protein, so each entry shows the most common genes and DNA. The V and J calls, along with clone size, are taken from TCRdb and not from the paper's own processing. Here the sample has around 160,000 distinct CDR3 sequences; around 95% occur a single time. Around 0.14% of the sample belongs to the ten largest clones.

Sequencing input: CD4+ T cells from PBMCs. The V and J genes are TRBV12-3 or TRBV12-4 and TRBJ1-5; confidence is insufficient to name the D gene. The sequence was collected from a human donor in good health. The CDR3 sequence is CASNRDNQPQHF. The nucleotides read TGTGCCAGCAACAGAGACAATCAGCCCCAGCATTTT.